This entry lists 3 T cell receptor beta chains sequenced from one sample in a study of blood T cell repertoires in COVID-19. Some clones are missing from TCRdb's copy, which holds only in-frame ones; the method was immunoSEQ multiplex PCR. The sample holds about 130,000 clones; roughly 79% are singletons and the top ten take roughly 9%. The sequencing input was peripheral blood. These receptors were obtained from a woman aged 60 to 75 with active or convalescent COVID-19.

The V call is TRBV7-9, the J call TRBJ2-5, with 8 positions matching TRBD1. Germline values: CDR1 SEHNR, CDR2 FQNEAQ (reference sequence). The CDR3 consists of 15 residues. The V gene end was trimmed by 3 bases and the J gene end by 4 bases; junction bases not matched to a gene: 7. Written as DNA, the CDR3 is TGTGCCAGCAGCTTGGGCAGGGGGCAGAGAGAGACCCAGTACTTC. Protein sequence: CASSLGRGQRETQYF.

The V gene is TRBV19, the J gene TRBJ1-1; TRBD1 might be the D (5 bases). V gave up 6 bases and J gave up 4 bases, with 18 bases separating them. From germline, CDR1 is LNHDA and CDR2 SQIVND (reference sequence). There are 15 residues in the CDR3. CDR3 residues: CASSTNGGFGTEAFF. The DNA for the CDR3 is TGTGCCAGTAGCACTAATGGGGGGTTCGGCACTGAAGCTTTCTTT.

The V call is TRBV4-1, the J call TRBJ2-1; D perhaps matches TRBD2 (6 bases). CDR1 is MGHRA and CDR2 is YSYEKL in the germline V gene. V lost 4 bases to trimming and J lost 6 bases, with 34 bases between them. CDR3 length: 21 residues. CDR3 protein: CASSLRLSPFTSRPEGNEQFF. In DNA, the CDR3 is TGCGCCAGCAGCCTTCGCCTAAGCCCCTTTACTAGCAGGCCAGAGGGCAATGAGCAGTTCTTC.